The 2 T cell receptor beta chains given below trace back to one sample, sequenced in a study of T cell responses to AZD1222 COVID-19 vaccine. Profiled with immunoSEQ multiplex PCR; TCRdb holds only in-frame clones, not every one. The table lists roughly 91,000 clones, roughly 89% of them singletons. The sequencing here drew on peripheral blood, taken on day 0 of AZD1222 vaccination. Source of these receptors: an adult in good health.

This chain links TRBV4-2 with TRBJ1-3; D gene ambiguous. The germline V and J ends were trimmed by 0 bases and 0 bases, with 12 bases remaining between them. CDR1 is LGHNA and CDR2 is YNFKEQ in the germline V gene. The CDR3 extends over 17 amino acids. The CDR3 reads CASSQDLRSFSGNTIYF. CDR3 nucleotide sequence: TGTGCCAGCAGCCAAGATCTCAGGAGTTTCTCTGGAAACACCATATATTTT.

This clone was observed a few times. J is TRBJ1-2 and V is TRBV4-2; the D gene is possibly TRBD1 (5 bases). The CDR3 is 12 amino acids. Germline CDR1 and CDR2: LGHNA and YNFKEQ. Between the trimmed V and J ends, which lost 0 bases and 7 bases, there was a span of 6 bases. This chain's CDR3 is CASSQEGGGYTF. For the CDR3, the DNA is TGTGCCAGCAGCCAAGAGGGGGGTGGCTACACCTTC.